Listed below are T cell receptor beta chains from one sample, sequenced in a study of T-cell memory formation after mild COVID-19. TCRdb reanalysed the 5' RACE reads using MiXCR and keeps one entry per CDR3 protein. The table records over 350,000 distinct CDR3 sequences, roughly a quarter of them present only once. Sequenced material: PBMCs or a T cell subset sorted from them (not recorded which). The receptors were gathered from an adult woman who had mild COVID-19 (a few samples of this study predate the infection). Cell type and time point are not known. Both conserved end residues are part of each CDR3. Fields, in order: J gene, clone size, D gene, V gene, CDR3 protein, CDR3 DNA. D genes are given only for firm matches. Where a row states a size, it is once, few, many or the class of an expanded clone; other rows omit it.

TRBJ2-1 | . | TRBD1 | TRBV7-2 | CASSSTRDRGDNEQFF | TGTGCCAGCAGCTCTACCCGGGACAGGGGGGACAATGAGCAGTTCTTC
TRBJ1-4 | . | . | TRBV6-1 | CASTRRGTNEKLFF | TGTGCCTCTACGCGAAGGGGCACCAATGAAAAACTGTTTTTT
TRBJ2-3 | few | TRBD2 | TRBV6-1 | CASTGTSGAPDTQYF | TGTGCCAGCACCGGGACTAGCGGGGCCCCAGATACGCAGTATTTT
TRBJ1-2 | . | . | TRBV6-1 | CASSEGEGRYGYTF | TGTGCCAGCAGTGAAGGGGAGGGACGGTATGGCTACACCTTC
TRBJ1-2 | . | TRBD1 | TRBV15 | CATSSDRVYGYTF | TGTGCCACCAGCAGCGACAGGGTCTATGGCTACACCTTC
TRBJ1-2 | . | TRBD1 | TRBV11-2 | CASSPDRVSDGYTF | TGTGCCAGCAGCCCAGACAGGGTGAGCGATGGCTACACCTTC
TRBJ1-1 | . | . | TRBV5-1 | CASSGGSNTEAFF | TGCGCCAGCAGCGGGGGCTCGAACACTGAAGCTTTCTTT
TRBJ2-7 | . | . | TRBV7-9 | CASSPEVTGRLFEQYF | TGTGCCAGCAGCCCTGAAGTGACAGGGAGGTTGTTCGAGCAGTACTTC
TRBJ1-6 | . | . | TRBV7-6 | CASSEGDRGSGSPLHF | TGTGCCAGCAGCGAGGGGGATAGGGGTTCGGGTTCACCCCTCCACTTT
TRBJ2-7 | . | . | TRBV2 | CASSERQGIGEQYF | TGTGCCAGCAGTGAGAGGCAGGGGATTGGAGAGCAGTACTTC
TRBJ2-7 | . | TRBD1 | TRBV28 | CASSLHQGAYEQYF | TGTGCCAGCAGTTTACATCAGGGGGCCTACGAGCAGTACTTC
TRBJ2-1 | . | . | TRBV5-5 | CASSTPNSYNEQFF | TGTGCCAGCAGCACACCCAACTCCTACAATGAGCAGTTCTTC
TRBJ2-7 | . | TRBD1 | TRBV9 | CASSPNNIGQGYEQYF | TGTGCCAGCAGCCCTAACAACATCGGACAGGGCTACGAGCAGTACTTC
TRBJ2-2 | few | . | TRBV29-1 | CSVEDLRKESGELFF | TGCAGCGTTGAAGATCTAAGGAAAGAATCCGGGGAGCTGTTTTTT
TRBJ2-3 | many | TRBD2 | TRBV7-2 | CASSLSGRASTDTQYF | TGTGCCAGCAGCTTAAGCGGGAGGGCTAGCACAGATACGCAGTATTTT
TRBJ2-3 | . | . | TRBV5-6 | CASSLGVASPDTQYF | TGTGCCAGCAGCCTCGGGGTGGCTTCTCCGGATACGCAGTATTTT
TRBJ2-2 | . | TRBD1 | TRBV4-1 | CASKGQGAGTGELFF | TGCGCCAGCAAGGGACAGGGGGCGGGAACCGGGGAGCTGTTTTTT
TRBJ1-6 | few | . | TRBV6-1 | CASGGQSYNSPLHF | TGTGCCAGCGGAGGACAGAGCTATAATTCACCCCTCCACTTT
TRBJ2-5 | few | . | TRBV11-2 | CASSLGHRYQETQYF | TGTGCCAGCAGCTTGGGACATCGGTACCAAGAGACCCAGTACTTC
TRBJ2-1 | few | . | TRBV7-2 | CASSFGTTGEQFF | TGTGCCAGCAGTTTCGGGACCACCGGCGAGCAGTTCTTC
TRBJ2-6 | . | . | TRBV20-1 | CSAISWAASGANVLTF | TGCAGTGCCATAAGCTGGGCAGCCTCTGGGGCCAACGTCCTGACTTTC
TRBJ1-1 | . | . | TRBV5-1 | CASSLSQRGTEAFF | TGCGCCAGCAGCTTGTCACAGAGGGGCACTGAAGCTTTCTTT
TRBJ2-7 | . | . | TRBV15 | CATSRDGTFSYEQYF | TGTGCCACCAGCAGAGACGGGACTTTCTCCTACGAGCAGTACTTC
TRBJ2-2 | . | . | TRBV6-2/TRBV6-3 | CASSYSLAPNTGELFF | TGTGCCAGCAGTTACTCTCTTGCGCCGAACACCGGGGAGCTGTTTTTT
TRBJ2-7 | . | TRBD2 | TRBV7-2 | CASSQRGAGYEQYF | TGTGCCAGCAGTCAGCGGGGGGCGGGCTACGAGCAGTACTTC
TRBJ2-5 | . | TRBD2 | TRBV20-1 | CSASGTSGRMRFQETQYF | TGCAGTGCTAGCGGGACTAGCGGGAGAATGAGGTTCCAAGAGACCCAGTACTTC
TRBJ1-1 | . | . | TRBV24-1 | CATSDSSPGNTEAFF | TGTGCCACCAGTGATTCGTCCCCGGGAAACACTGAAGCTTTCTTT
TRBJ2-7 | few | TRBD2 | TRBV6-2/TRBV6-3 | CASTPNGASGTYEQYF | TGTGCCAGCACCCCTAACGGAGCTAGCGGTACCTACGAGCAGTACTTC
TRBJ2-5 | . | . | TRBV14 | CASSRGSQETQYF | TGTGCCAGCAGCCGCGGGTCTCAAGAGACCCAGTACTTC
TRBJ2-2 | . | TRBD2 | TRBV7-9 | CATSRGVTGELFF | TGTGCCACTAGCCGGGGGGTGACCGGGGAGCTGTTTTTT
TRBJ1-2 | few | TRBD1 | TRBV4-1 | CASSQERQGAGGYTF | TGCGCCAGCAGCCAAGAGCGACAGGGGGCAGGTGGCTACACCTTC